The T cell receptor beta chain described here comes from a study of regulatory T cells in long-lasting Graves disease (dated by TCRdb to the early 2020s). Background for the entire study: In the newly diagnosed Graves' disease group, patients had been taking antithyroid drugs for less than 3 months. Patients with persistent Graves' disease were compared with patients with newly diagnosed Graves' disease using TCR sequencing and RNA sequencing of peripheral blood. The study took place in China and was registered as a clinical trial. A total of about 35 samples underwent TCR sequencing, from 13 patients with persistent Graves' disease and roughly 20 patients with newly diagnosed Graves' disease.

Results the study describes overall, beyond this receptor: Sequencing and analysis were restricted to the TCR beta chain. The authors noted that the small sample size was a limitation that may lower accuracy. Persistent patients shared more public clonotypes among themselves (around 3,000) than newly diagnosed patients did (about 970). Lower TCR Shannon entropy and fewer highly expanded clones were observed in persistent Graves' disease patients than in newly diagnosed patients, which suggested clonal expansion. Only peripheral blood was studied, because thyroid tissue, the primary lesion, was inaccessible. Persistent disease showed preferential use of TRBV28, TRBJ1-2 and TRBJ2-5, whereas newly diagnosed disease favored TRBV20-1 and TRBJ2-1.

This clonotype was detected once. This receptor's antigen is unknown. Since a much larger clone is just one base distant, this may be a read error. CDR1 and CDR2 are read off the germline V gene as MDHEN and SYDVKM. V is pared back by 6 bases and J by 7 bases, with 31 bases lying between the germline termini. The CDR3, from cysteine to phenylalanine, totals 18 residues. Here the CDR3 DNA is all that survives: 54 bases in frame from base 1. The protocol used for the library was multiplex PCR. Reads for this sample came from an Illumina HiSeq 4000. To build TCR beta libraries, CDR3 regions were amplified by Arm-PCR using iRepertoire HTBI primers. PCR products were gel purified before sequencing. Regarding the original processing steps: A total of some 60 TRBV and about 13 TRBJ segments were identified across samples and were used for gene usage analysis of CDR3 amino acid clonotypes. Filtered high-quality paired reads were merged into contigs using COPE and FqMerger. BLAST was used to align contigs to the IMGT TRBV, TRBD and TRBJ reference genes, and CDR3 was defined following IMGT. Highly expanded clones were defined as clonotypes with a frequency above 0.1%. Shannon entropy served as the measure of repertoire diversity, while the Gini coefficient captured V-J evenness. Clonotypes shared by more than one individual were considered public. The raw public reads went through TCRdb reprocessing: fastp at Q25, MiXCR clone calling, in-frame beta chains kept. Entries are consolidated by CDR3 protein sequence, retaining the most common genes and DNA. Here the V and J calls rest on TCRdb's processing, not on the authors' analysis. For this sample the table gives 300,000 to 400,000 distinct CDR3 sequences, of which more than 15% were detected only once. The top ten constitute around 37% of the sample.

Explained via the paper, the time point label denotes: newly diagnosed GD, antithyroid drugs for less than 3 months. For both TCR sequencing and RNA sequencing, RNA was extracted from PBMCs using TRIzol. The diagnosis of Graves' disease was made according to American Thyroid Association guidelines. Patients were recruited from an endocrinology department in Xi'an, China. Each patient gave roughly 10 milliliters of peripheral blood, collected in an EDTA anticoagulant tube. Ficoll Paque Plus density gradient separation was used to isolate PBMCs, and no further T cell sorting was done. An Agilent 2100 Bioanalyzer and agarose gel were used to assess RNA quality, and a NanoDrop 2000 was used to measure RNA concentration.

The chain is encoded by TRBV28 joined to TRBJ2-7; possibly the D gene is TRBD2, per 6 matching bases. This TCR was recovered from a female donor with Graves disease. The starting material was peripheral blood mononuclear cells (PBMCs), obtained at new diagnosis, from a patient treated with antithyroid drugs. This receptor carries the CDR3 CASSDGLPPLNSYNEQYF. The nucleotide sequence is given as TGTGCCAGCAGCGACGGACTACCACCTCTTAATTCCTACAATGAGCAGTACTTC.